Following are 3 T cell receptor beta chains from one sample sequenced in a study of PD-L1 blockade in urothelial cancer. This table comes from immunoSEQ multiplex PCR, and its TCRdb copy is limited to in-frame clones, with some not included. The repertoire holds approximately 65,000 clones, around 90% seen once, with 3% to 4% in the top ten. The material was PBMCs, obtained around atezolizumab (anti-PD-L1) treatment. Receptors originate from a man aged 55 to 69 with urothelial cancer.

The chain links TRBV7-2 to TRBJ2-7; D is possibly TRBD1 (5 bases). CDR1 and CDR2 (germline): SGHTA, FQGNSA. Trimming left V 1 base short and J 6 bases short, with 13 bases between. The CDR3 runs to 14 residues. The CDR3 loop reads CASSLDSRVGEQYF. In DNA form, the CDR3 reads TGTGCCAGCAGCTTAGATTCCAGGGTGGGCGAGCAGTACTTC. Based on the CDR3 plus reference TRBV7-2 and TRBJ2-7, the full variable domain is GAGVSQSPSNKVTEKGKDVELRCDPISGHTALYWYRQSLGQGLEFLIYFQGNSAPDKSGLPSDRFSAERTGGSVSTLTIQRTQQEDSAVYLCASSLDSRVGEQYFGPGTRLTVT.

As DNA, the CDR3 is TGTGCCAGTAGTACTCCGGGACTAGCTGGGTCCCAGTACTTC. The encoded protein is CASSTPGLAGSQYF. The rearrangement joins TRBV19 to TRBJ2-5, with 9 bases matching TRBD2. Germline loops: CDR1 LNHDA, CDR2 SQIVND (reference sequence). The V gene end was trimmed by 4 bases and the J gene end by 9 bases; junction bases not matched to a gene: 9. This CDR3 comprises 14 residues.

J is TRBJ1-2 and V is TRBV25-1; TRBD1 matches 10 bases. The trim removed 3 bases at V and 8 bases at J, leaving 6 bases unmatched. There are 14 residues in the CDR3. From germline, CDR1 is MGHDK and CDR2 SYGVNS. CDR3 nucleotide sequence: TGTGCCAGCAGTGATTCGACAGGGGGCAGGGGCTACACCTTC. This gives the protein CASSDSTGGRGYTF.